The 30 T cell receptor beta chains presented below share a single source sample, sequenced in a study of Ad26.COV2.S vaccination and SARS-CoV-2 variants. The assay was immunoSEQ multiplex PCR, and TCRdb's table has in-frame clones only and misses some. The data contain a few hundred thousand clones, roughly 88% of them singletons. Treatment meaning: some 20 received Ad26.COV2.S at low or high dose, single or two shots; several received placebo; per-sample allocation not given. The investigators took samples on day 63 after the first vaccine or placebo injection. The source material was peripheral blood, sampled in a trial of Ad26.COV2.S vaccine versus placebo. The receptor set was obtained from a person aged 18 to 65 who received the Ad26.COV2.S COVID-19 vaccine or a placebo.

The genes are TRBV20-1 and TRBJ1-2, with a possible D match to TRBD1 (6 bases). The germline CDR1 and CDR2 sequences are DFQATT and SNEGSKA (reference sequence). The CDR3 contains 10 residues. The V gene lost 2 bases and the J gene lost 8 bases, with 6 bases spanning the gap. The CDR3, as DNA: TGCAGTGCTAGAACAGGGGGCTACACCTTC. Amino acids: CSARTGGYTF.

DNA for the CDR3: TGTGCCAGCAGTCCAAGGGACAGCCCCTATGGCTACACCTTC. It encodes CASSPRDSPYGYTF. V is TRBV6-5 and J is TRBJ1-2; TRBD1 aligns across 7 bases. Germline assignment: CDR1 MNHEY and CDR2 SVGAGI. The CDR3 spans 14 residues. J was trimmed by 4 bases and V by 5 bases; bases with no gene match: 7.

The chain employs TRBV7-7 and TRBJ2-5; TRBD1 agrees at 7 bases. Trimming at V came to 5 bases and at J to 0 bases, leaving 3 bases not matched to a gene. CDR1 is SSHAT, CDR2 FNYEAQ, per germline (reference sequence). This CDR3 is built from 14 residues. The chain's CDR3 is CASSRTGYQETQYF. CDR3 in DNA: TGTGCCAGCAGCCGGACAGGATACCAAGAGACCCAGTACTTC. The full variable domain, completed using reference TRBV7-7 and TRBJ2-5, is GAGVSQSPRYKVTKRGQDVTLRCDPISSHATLYWYQQALGQGPEFLTYFNYEAQPDKSGLPSDRFSAERPEGSISTLTIQRTEQRDSAMYRCASSRTGYQETQYFGPGTRLLVL.

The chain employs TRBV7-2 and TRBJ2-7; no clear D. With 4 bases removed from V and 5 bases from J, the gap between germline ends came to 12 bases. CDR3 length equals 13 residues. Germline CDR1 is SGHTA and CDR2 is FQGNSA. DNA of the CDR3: TGTGCCAGCAGCTCCCGTAGGGAAGACGAGCAGTACTTC. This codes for CASSSRREDEQYF.

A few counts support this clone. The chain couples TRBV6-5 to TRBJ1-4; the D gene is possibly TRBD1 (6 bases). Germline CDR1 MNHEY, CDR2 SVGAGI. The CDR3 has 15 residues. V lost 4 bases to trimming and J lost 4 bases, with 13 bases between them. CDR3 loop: CASSSDSQFNEKLFF. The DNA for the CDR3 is TGTGCCAGCAGTTCGGACAGCCAATTTAATGAAAAACTGTTTTTT.

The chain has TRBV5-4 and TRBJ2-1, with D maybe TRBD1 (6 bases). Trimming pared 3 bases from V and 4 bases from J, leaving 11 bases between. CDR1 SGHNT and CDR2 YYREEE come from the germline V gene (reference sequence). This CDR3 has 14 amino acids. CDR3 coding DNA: TGTGCCAGCAGCTCCTGGACAGATTACAATGAGCAGTTCTTC. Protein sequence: CASSSWTDYNEQFF.

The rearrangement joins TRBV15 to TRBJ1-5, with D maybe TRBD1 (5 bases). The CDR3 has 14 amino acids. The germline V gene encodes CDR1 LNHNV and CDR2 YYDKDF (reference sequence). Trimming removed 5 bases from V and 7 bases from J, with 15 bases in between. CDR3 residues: CATSQRGVIQPQHF. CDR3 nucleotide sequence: TGTGCCACCAGCCAGAGAGGGGTTATACAGCCCCAGCATTTT.

The CDR3 DNA follows: TGCAGTGCCCCTAGGGCAGATACGCAGTATTTT. This translates into CSAPRADTQYF. The gene calls are TRBV20-1 and TRBJ2-3; D gene uncertain. V was pared by 6 bases and J by 4 bases, with 8 bases between. CDR3 length: 11 amino acids. CDR1 DFQATT and CDR2 SNEGSKA come from the germline V gene (reference sequence).

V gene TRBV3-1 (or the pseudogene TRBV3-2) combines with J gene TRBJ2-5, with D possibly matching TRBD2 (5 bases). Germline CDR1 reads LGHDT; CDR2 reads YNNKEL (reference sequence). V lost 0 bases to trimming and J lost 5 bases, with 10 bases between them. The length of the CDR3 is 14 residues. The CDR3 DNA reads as TGTGCCAGCAGCCAAGAAAGAGGGTCGGAGACCCAGTACTTC. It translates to CASSQERGSETQYF.

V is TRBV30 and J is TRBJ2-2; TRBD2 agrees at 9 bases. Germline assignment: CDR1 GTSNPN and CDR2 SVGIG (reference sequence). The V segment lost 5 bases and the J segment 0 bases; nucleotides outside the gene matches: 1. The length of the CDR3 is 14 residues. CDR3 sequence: CAWVAGANTGELFF. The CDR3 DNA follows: TGTGCCTGGGTAGCGGGAGCGAACACCGGGGAGCTGTTTTTT.

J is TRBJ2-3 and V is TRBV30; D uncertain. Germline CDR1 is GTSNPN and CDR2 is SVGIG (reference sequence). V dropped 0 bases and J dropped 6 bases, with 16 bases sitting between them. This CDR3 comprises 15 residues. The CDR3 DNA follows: TGTGCCTGGAGTGTCCCACTCCACCTTGGGGATACGCAGTATTTT. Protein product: CAWSVPLHLGDTQYF.

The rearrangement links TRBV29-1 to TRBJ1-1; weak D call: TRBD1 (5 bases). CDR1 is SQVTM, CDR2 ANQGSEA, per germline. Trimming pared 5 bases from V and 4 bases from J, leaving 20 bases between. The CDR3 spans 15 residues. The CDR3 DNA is TGCAGCGTTCTGGGCCGACAGCCCAAGGGCACTGAAGCTTTCTTT. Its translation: CSVLGRQPKGTEAFF.

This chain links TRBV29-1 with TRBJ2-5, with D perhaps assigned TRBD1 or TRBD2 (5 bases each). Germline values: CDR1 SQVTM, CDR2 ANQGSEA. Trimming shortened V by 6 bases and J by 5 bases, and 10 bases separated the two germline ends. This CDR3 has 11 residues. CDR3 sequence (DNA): TGCAGCGTGAGTTGGGGGGAGACCCAGTACTTC. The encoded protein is CSVSWGETQYF.

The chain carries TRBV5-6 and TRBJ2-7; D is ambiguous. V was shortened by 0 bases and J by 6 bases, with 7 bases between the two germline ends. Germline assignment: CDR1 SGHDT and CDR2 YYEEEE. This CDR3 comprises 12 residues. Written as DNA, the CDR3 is TGTGCCAGCAGCTTGGGGGGAAGCGAGCAGTACTTC. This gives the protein CASSLGGSEQYF.

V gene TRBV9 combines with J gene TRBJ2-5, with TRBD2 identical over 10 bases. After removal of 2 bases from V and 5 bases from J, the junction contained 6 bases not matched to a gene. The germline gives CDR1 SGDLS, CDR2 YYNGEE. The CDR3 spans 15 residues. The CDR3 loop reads CASSVVSGGPETQYF. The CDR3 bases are TGTGCCAGCAGCGTGGTTAGCGGGGGGCCTGAGACCCAGTACTTC.

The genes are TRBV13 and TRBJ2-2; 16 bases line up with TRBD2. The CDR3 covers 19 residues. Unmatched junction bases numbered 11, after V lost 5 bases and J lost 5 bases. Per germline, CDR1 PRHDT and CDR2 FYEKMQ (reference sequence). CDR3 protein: CASSPRPGLAGGRTGELFF. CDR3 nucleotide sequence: TGTGCCAGCAGCCCCCGCCCGGGACTAGCGGGGGGGCGTACCGGGGAGCTGTTTTTT.

This CDR3 is CASSIQGGADTQYF. The CDR3 region has the DNA TGTGCCAGTAGTATCCAGGGTGGAGCAGATACGCAGTATTTT. The chain uses TRBV19 and TRBJ2-3; a weak D match, TRBD1 (5 bases). Between the trimmed V and J ends, which lost 3 bases and 4 bases, there was a span of 11 bases. Germline-derived CDR1 and CDR2 are LNHDA and SQIVND (reference sequence). The CDR3 extends over 14 amino acids.

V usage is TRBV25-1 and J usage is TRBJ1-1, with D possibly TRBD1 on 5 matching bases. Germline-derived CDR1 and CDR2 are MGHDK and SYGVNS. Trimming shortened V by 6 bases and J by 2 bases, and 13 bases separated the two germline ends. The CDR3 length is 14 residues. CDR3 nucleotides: TGTGCCAGCAGGGGGAGAGGGGTTAACACTGAAGCTTTCTTT. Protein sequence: CASRGRGVNTEAFF.

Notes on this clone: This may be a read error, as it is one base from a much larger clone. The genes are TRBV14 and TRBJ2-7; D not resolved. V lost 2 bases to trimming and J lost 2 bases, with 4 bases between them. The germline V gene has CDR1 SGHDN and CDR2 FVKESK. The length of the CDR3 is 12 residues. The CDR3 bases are TGTGCCAGCAGCCAAATCCCCTACGAGCAGTACTTC. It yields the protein CASSQIPYEQYF.

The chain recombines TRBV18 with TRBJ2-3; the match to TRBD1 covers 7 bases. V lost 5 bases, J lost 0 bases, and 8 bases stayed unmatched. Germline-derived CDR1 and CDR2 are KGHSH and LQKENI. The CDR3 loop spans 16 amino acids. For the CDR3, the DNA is TGTGCCAGCTCATCCGGACAGGAGACTAGCACAGATACGCAGTATTTT. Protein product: CASSSGQETSTDTQYF.

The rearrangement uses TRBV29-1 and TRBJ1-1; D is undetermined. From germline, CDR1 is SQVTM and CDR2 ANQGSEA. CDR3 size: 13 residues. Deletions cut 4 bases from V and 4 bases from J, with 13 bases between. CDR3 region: CSVVGIPGTEAFF. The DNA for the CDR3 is TGCAGCGTTGTAGGGATCCCCGGCACTGAAGCTTTCTTT.

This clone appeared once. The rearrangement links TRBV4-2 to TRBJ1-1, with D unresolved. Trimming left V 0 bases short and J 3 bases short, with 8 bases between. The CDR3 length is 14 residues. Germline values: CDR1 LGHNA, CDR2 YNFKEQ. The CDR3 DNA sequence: TGTGCCAGCAGCCAAGATAGGTGGGACACTGAAGCTTTCTTT. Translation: CASSQDRWDTEAFF.

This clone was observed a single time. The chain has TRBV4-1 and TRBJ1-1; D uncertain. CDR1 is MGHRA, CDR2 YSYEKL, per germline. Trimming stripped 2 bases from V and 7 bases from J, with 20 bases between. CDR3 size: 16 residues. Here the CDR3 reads CASSQLRIKGDLEAFF. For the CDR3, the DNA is TGCGCCAGCAGCCAACTCAGGATTAAGGGTGACCTTGAAGCTTTCTTT.

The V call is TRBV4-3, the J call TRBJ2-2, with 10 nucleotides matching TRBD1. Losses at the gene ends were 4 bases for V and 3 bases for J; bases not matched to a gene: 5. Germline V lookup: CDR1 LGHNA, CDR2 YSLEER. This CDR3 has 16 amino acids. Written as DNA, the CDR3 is TGCGCCAGCAGCCCTGGGACAGGGGCCTACACCGGGGAGCTGTTTTTT. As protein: CASSPGTGAYTGELFF.

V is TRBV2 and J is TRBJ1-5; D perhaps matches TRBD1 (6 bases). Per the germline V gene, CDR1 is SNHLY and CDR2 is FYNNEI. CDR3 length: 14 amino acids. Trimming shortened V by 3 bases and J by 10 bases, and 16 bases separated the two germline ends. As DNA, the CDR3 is TGTGCCAGCAGTGATATTGGAGCGGGGGCCCCCCAGCATTTT. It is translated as CASSDIGAGAPQHF.

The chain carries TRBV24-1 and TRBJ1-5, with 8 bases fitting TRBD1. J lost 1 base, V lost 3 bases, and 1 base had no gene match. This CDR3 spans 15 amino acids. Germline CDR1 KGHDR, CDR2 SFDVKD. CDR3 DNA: TGTGCCACCAGTGATACAGGGGGGAGCAATCAGCCCCAGCATTTT. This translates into CATSDTGGSNQPQHF.

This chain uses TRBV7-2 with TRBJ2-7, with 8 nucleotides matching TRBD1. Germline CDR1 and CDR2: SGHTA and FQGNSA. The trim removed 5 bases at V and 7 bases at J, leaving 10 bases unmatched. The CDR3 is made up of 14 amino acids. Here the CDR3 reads CASSPTGVFGEQYF. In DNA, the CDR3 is TGTGCCAGCAGCCCGACAGGGGTATTTGGTGAGCAGTACTTC.

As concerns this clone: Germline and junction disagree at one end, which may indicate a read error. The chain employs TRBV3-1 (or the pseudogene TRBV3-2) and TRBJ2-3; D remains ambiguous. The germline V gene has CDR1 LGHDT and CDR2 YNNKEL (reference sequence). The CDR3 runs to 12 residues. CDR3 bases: TGTGCCAACAGCCAAGATTTAGATACGCAGTATTTT. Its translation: CANSQDLDTQYF.

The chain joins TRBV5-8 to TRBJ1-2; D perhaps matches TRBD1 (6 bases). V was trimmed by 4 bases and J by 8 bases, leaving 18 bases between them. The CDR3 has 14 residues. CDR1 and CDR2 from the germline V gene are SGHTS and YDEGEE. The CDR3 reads CASSAPGGGGGYTF. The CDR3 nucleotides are TGTGCCAGCAGCGCACCAGGCGGGGGCGGCGGCTACACCTTC.

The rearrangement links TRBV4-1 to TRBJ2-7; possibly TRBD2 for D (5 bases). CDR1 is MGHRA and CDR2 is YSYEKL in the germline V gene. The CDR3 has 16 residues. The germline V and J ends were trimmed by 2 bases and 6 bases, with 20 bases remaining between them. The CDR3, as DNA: TGCGCCAGCAGCCAATCTTGGAGGACCGGGTTTTTCGAGCAGTACTTC. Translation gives CASSQSWRTGFFEQYF.